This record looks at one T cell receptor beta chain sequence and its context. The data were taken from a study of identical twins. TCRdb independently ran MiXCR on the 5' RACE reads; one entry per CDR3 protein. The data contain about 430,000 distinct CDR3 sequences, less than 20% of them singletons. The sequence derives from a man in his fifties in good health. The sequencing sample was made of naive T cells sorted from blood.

CDR3: CASSRREAVREQFF. The CDR3 DNA reads TGTGCCAGCAGCCGAAGAGAAGCGGTCAGGGAGCAGTTCTTC. V gene TRBV7-2 combines with J gene TRBJ2-1, with TRBD2 as a possible D gene (5 bases). CDR1 is SGHTA and CDR2 is FQGNSA in the germline V gene. The CDR3 consists of 14 residues. V lost 5 bases and J lost 10, with 18 bases in between. The full variable domain, with the rest looked up from reference TRBV7-2 and TRBJ2-1, is GAGVSQSPSNKVTEKGKDVELRCDPISGHTALYWYRQSLGQGLEFLIYFQGNSAPDKSGLPSDRFSAERTGGSVSTLTIQRTQQEDSAVYLCASSRREAVREQFFGPGTRLTVL.